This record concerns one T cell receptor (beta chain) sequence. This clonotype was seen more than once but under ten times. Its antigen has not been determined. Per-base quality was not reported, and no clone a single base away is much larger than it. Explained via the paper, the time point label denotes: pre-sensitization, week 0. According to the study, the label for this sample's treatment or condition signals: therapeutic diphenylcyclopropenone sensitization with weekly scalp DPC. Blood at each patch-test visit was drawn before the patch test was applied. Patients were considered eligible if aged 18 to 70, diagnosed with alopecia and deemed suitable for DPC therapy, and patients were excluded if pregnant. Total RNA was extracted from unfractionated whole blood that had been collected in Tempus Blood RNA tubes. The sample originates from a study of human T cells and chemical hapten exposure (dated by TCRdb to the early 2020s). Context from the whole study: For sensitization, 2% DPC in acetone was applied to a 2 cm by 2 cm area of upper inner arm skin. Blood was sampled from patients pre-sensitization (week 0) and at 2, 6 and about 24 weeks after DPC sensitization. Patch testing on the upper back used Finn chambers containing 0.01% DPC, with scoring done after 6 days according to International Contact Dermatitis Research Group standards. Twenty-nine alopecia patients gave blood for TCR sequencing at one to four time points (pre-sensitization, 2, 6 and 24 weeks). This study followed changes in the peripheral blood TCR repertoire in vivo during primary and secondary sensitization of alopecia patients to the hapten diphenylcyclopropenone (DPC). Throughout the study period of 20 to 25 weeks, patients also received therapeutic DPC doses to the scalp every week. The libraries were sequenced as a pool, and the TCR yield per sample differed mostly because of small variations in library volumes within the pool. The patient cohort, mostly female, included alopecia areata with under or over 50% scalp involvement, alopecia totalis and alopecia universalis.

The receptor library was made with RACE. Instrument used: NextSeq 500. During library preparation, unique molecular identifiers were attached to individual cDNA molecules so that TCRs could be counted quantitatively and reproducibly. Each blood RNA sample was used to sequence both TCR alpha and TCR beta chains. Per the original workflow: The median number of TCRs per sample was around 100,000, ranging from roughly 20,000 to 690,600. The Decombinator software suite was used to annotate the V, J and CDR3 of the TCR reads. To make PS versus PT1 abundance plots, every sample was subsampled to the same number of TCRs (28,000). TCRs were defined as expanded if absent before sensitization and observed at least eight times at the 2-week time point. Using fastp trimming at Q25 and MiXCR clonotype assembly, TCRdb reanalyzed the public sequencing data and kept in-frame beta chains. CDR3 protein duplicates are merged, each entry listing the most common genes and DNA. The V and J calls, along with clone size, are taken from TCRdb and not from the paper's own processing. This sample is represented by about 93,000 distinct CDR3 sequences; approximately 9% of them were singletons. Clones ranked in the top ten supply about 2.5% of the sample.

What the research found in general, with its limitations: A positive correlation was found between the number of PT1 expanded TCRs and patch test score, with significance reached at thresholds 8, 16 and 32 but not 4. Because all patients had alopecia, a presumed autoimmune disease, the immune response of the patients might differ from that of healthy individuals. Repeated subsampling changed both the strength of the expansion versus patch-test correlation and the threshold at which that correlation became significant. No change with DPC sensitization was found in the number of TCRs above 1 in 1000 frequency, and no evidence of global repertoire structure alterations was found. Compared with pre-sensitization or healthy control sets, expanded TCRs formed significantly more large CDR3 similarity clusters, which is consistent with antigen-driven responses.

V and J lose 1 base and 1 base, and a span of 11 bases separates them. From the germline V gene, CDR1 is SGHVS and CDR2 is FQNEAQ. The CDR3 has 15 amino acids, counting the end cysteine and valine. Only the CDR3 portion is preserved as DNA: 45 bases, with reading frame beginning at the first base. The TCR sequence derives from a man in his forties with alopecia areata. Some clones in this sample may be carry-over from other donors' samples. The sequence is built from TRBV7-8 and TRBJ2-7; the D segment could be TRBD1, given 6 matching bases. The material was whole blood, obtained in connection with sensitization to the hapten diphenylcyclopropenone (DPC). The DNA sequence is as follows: TGTGCCAGCAGCTTAGAGACAGGCCCGTCCTACGAGCAGTACGTC. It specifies CASSLETGPSYEQYV.